What follows describes a single T cell receptor beta chain. The source of the sample is a study of blood T cell repertoires in COVID-19. Only in-frame clones appear in the TCRdb table, and some are missing; sequencing was by immunoSEQ multiplex PCR. The data contain hundreds of thousands of clones, just over 85% of them singletons. Sequences were obtained from peripheral blood. The TCR comes from a woman younger than 45 with active or convalescent COVID-19.

The chain's CDR3 is CSACQGGNSPLHF. CDR3 bases: TGCAGCGCCTGCCAGGGTGGTAATTCACCCCTCCACTTT. The chain carries TRBV29-1 and TRBJ1-6, with D perhaps matching TRBD1 (5 bases). The V gene lost 7 bases and the J gene lost 6 bases, with 13 bases spanning the gap. The CDR3 sequence is 13 residues long. Germline CDR1 SQVTM, CDR2 ANQGSEA.